These 29 T cell receptor beta chains came from one sample sequenced in a study of CD8+ T cells in alopecia areata. RNA extraction was followed by reverse transcription into cDNA, which acted as the sequencing template. The method was immunoSEQ multiplex PCR; TCRdb's version includes in-frame clones alone and lacks a portion of them. Here the sample spans over 150,000 clones, roughly 63% being singletons. Sequenced here: CD4+ T cells sorted from blood, sampled at week 0. The source of these receptors is a human donor with alopecia areata.

CDR3 coding DNA: TGTGCCAGCAGCTTCCAGGTCGACTATGGCTACACCTTC. This codes for CASSFQVDYGYTF. This chain uses TRBV7-2 with TRBJ1-2; no clear D. This CDR3 is 13 amino acids long. Between the trimmed V and J ends, which lost 3 bases and 3 bases, there was a span of 8 bases. Per the germline V gene, CDR1 is SGHTA and CDR2 is FQGNSA.

The chain links TRBV29-1 to TRBJ1-2; D may be TRBD1 (6 bases). The CDR3 has 14 amino acids. Germline lookup yields CDR1 SQVTM and CDR2 ANQGSEA. The V gene lost 7 bases and the J gene lost 2 bases, with 17 bases spanning the gap. The chain's CDR3 is CSAGTGKMNYGYTF. As DNA, the CDR3 is TGCAGCGCCGGTACAGGGAAGATGAACTATGGCTACACCTTC. The variable domain in full, completed from reference TRBV29-1 and TRBJ1-2, reads SAVISQKPSRDICQRGTSLTIQCQVDSQVTMMFWYRQQPGQSLTLIATANQGSEATYESGFVIDKFPISRPNLTFSTLTVSNMSPEDSSIYLCSAGTGKMNYGYTFGSGTRLTVV.

This clone has just a few counts. This chain joins TRBV27 and TRBJ1-5; TRBD1 matches at 10 bases. J was trimmed by 0 bases and V by 6 bases; bases with no gene match: 8. The CDR3 loop spans 17 amino acids. The germline V gene has CDR1 MNHEY and CDR2 SMNVEV (reference sequence). The CDR3 nucleotides read TGTGCCAGCAGAGGGACAGGGGACTTGTATAGCAATCAGCCCCAGCATTTT. Translation gives CASRGTGDLYSNQPQHF.

This clone occurred a few times. The gene calls are TRBV30 and TRBJ1-2; TRBD1 matches at 7 bases. CDR1 GTSNPN and CDR2 SVGIG come from the germline V gene (reference sequence). The CDR3 sequence is 16 residues long. The V segment lost 5 bases and the J segment 4 bases; nucleotides outside the gene matches: 16. The CDR3 reads CAWRALPGQIIYGYTF. In DNA, the CDR3 is TGTGCCTGGCGTGCCCTTCCGGGACAGATCATCTATGGCTACACCTTC.

This clone came up a few times. J is TRBJ1-4 and V is TRBV4-3, with a possible D match to TRBD1 (6 bases). Trimming took off 0 bases at V and 4 bases at J, with 9 bases between the two ends. The CDR3 covers 15 residues. Germline CDR1 is LGHNA and CDR2 is YSLEER. The CDR3 spells CASSQEQGHNEKLFF. DNA of the CDR3: TGCGCCAGCAGCCAAGAACAGGGACATAATGAAAAACTGTTTTTT.

The chain employs TRBV29-1 and TRBJ2-2, with D perhaps matching TRBD2 (5 bases). Trimming took off 4 bases at V and 4 bases at J, with 10 bases between the two ends. Germline CDR1 SQVTM, CDR2 ANQGSEA. The CDR3 sequence is 13 residues long. CDR3 sequence (DNA): TGCAGCGTTGGGTCCGGGGTCACCGGGGAGCTGTTTTTT. Residues: CSVGSGVTGELFF.

This rearrangement joins TRBV25-1 to TRBJ1-6; D may be TRBD1 (6 bases). The CDR3 totals 13 residues. Trimming took off 5 bases at V and 7 bases at J, with 9 bases between the two ends. Germline assignment: CDR1 MGHDK and CDR2 SYGVNS. DNA of the CDR3: TGTGCCAGCAGTTTCCAGGGGAATTCACCCCTCCACTTT. It codes for CASSFQGNSPLHF.

The V call is TRBV5-5, the J call TRBJ2-5; D possibly matches TRBD1 or TRBD2 (5 bases each). Trimming removed 3 bases at V and 4 bases at J, with 16 bases between. The CDR3 has 15 residues. Germline values: CDR1 SGHKS, CDR2 YYEKEE (reference sequence). The CDR3 loop is CASSSGPKGRETQYF. CDR3 DNA sequence: TGTGCCAGCAGCTCGGGACCCAAAGGACGAGAGACCCAGTACTTC.

This clone showed up just a few times. The chain uses TRBV5-6 and TRBJ2-6; D remains unclear. V was trimmed by 2 bases and J by 4 bases, leaving 7 bases between them. The germline V gene encodes CDR1 SGHDT and CDR2 YYEEEE. The CDR3 spans 14 residues. This chain's CDR3 is CASSFPSGANVLTF. The CDR3 DNA is TGTGCCAGCAGCTTCCCCTCCGGGGCCAACGTCCTGACTTTC.

The chain joins TRBV30 to TRBJ2-1, with 7 bases matching TRBD1. V trimming: 2 bases; J trimming: 3 bases; junction bases outside the gene matches: 4. CDR3 length: 14 residues. Looked up from germline, CDR1 is GTSNPN and CDR2 is SVGIG (reference sequence). CDR3 nucleotide sequence: TGTGCCTGGAGTCCGGGACAGTACTACAATGAGCAGTTCTTC. Translation gives CAWSPGQYYNEQFF.

The rearrangement links TRBV30 to TRBJ1-2; weak D call: TRBD1 (5 bases). V lost 3 bases and J 8 bases, leaving 16 bases between the germline ends. This CDR3 is built from 13 residues. Germline V CDR1 and CDR2: GTSNPN, SVGIG (reference sequence). As DNA, the CDR3 is TGTGCCTGGAGGCCCGAGGGGATGAGGGGCTACACCTTC. Translating it yields CAWRPEGMRGYTF.

The V call is TRBV11-2, the J call TRBJ2-3; D call uncertain. V dropped 1 base and J dropped 0 bases, with 5 bases sitting between them. The CDR3 runs 14 residues. Germline V gene data show CDR1 as SGHAT and CDR2 as FQNNGV. CDR3 loop: CASSLVGSTDTQYF. CDR3 nucleotide sequence: TGTGCCAGCAGCTTAGTAGGGAGCACAGATACGCAGTATTTT.

The chain combines TRBV7-6 with TRBJ2-7; 7 bases match TRBD2. The CDR3 consists of 15 residues. CDR1 and CDR2 from the germline V gene are SGHVS and FNYEAQ. After removal of 1 base from V and 0 bases from J, the junction contained 3 bases not matched to a gene. The CDR3 DNA reads TGTGCCAGCAGCTTAGGGGGAGGGACCTCCTACGAGCAGTACTTC. Its protein is CASSLGGGTSYEQYF.

This clone has just a few counts. This chain links TRBV29-1 with TRBJ2-3; D is unclear. This CDR3 is built from 13 residues. The germline V and J ends were trimmed by 4 bases and 1 base, with 9 bases remaining between them. In germline, CDR1 is SQVTM, CDR2 ANQGSEA. The CDR3 is CSVAIFRTDTQYF. The CDR3 DNA reads TGCAGCGTTGCGATATTCCGCACAGATACGCAGTATTTT.

The genes are TRBV7-9 and TRBJ1-1; weak D call: TRBD1 (5 bases). The germline V gene has CDR1 SEHNR and CDR2 FQNEAQ (reference sequence). The CDR3 is 14 amino acids. V gave up 3 bases and J gave up 0 bases, with 8 bases separating them. The CDR3 bases are TGTGCCAGCAGCTTTGGGGCCATGAACACTGAAGCTTTCTTT. Translated: CASSFGAMNTEAFF. The variable domain in full, completed from reference TRBV7-9 and TRBJ1-1, reads DTGVSQNPRHKITKRGQNVTFRCDPISEHNRLYWYRQTLGQGPEFLTYFQNEAQLEKSRLLSDRFSAERPKGSFSTLEIQRTEQGDSAMYLCASSFGAMNTEAFFGQGTRLTVV.

The chain combines TRBV29-1 with TRBJ2-1; D might be TRBD1 or TRBD2, each matching 5 bases. The CDR3 has 14 residues. CDR1 and CDR2 from the germline V gene are SQVTM and ANQGSEA. V was pared by 7 bases and J by 0 bases, with 13 bases between. As DNA, the CDR3 is TGCAGCGCCCGGGGCGCGAGCTCCTACAATGAGCAGTTCTTC. Translated: CSARGASSYNEQFF.

V is TRBV6-6 and J is TRBJ2-7, with TRBD1 matching 10 bases. This CDR3 contains 14 residues. Germline values: CDR1 MNHNY, CDR2 SVGAGI (reference sequence). After removal of 6 bases from V and 7 bases from J, the junction contained 9 bases not matched to a gene. The CDR3 coding sequence is TGTGCCAGCAGCCCCGACAGGGGGCTAGTAGAGCAGTACTTC. Protein: CASSPDRGLVEQYF.

V and J are TRBV30 and TRBJ1-5, with unresolved D. The CDR3 totals 13 residues. CDR1 is GTSNPN and CDR2 is SVGIG in the germline V gene (reference sequence). Trimming took off 4 bases at V and 5 bases at J, with 12 bases between the two ends. CDR3 DNA: TGTGCCTGGAACTATGGCCAGCATCAGCCCCAGCATTTT. This gives the protein CAWNYGQHQPQHF.

The V and J genes are TRBV5-6 and TRBJ2-3; no definite D call. The CDR3 sequence is 16 residues long. Germline V gene sequence: CDR1 SGHDT, CDR2 YYEEEE. The V gene lost 0 bases and the J gene lost 0 bases, with 11 bases spanning the gap. The CDR3 sequence: CASSLGESTSTDTQYF. The CDR3 DNA follows: TGTGCCAGCAGCTTGGGGGAAAGCACTAGCACAGATACGCAGTATTTT.

The count of this clone is one. The genes are TRBV6-1 and TRBJ1-6; D call uncertain. V was clipped by 4 bases and J by 8 bases, with 6 bases between them. The CDR3 is made up of 12 amino acids. CDR1 is MNHNS and CDR2 is SASEGT in the germline V gene. The CDR3 coding sequence is TGTGCCAGCAGTGGAGCCCATTCACCCCTCCACTTT. Translated, it gives CASSGAHSPLHF.

This chain connects TRBV7-9 to TRBJ1-1; 7 nucleotides agree with TRBD1. From germline, CDR1 is SEHNR and CDR2 FQNEAQ (reference sequence). This CDR3 is 16 amino acids long. The V and J ends lost 0 bases and 1 base, in that order; junction bases with no gene match: 5. This CDR3 reads CASSLALGQENTEAFF. In nucleotides, the CDR3 is TGTGCCAGCAGCTTAGCCCTAGGACAGGAGAACACTGAAGCTTTCTTT.

The V call is TRBV29-1, the J call TRBJ2-5, with D uncertain. The V end was cut by 1 base, the J end by 0 bases, with 9 bases between. The germline CDR1 and CDR2 sequences are SQVTM and ANQGSEA. The CDR3 has 14 amino acids. This CDR3 is CSVEGYRYQETQYF. CDR3 in DNA: TGCAGCGTTGAAGGGTATAGGTACCAAGAGACCCAGTACTTC.

Worth noting for this clone: Other nucleotide sequences in the sample specify the same CDR3. This sequence joins TRBV7-2 and TRBJ1-5; D is uncertain. Trimming cost V 3 bases and J 2 bases, with 5 bases left between them. CDR3 length: 13 residues. Germline assignment: CDR1 SGHTA and CDR2 FQGNSA. In DNA, the CDR3 is TGTGCCAGCAGCTTCGGGGGCAATCAGCCCCAGCATTTT. This codes for CASSFGGNQPQHF.

The gene calls are TRBV29-1 and TRBJ2-7; TRBD1 agrees at 10 bases. The length of the CDR3 is 15 residues. Germline CDR1 SQVTM, CDR2 ANQGSEA. V dropped 3 bases and J dropped 5; count of bases not matched to a gene: 10. The CDR3 region has the DNA TGCAGCGTTGATCTAGGACAGGGGGGCCCGGACGAGCAGTACTTC. It translates to CSVDLGQGGPDEQYF.

The chain is built from TRBV29-1 and TRBJ2-7, with 9 bases identical to TRBD1. Germline CDR1 is SQVTM and CDR2 is ANQGSEA. V dropped 4 bases and J dropped 2; count of bases not matched to a gene: 6. This CDR3 is 14 amino acids long. The CDR3 loop reads CSVAKQGAPYEQYF. The CDR3 DNA reads TGCAGCGTTGCTAAACAGGGGGCCCCCTACGAGCAGTACTTC.

This clone came up a few times. The chain links TRBV29-1 to TRBJ1-1; D is unresolved. Germline V gives CDR1 SQVTM, CDR2 ANQGSEA. The V end was cut by 2 bases, the J end by 0 bases, with 10 bases between. This CDR3 has 14 amino acids. CDR3 protein: CSVEKGRMNTEAFF. CDR3 DNA sequence: TGCAGCGTTGAAAAAGGACGGATGAACACTGAAGCTTTCTTT.

The chain uses TRBV19 and TRBJ1-2, with 9 bases fitting TRBD1. Trimming removed 11 bases from V and 4 bases from J; junction bases left unmatched: 11. Looked up from germline, CDR1 is LNHDA and CDR2 is SQIVND (reference sequence). CDR3 length: 14 residues. For the CDR3, the DNA is TGTGCCGCAGGTTCTACAGGGGGCGGCTATGGCTACACCTTC. This translates into CAAGSTGGGYGYTF.

The chain recombines TRBV29-1 with TRBJ1-3; D gene ambiguous. Germline V lookup: CDR1 SQVTM, CDR2 ANQGSEA. The CDR3 extends over 13 amino acids. The V end lost 5 bases, the J end lost 0 bases, and 8 bases lay between the germline ends. CDR3 loop: CSVHADSGNTIYF. The DNA of the CDR3 is TGCAGCGTTCATGCAGACTCTGGAAACACCATATATTTT.

This clone has just a few counts. CDR3 nucleotide sequence: TGTGCCACCAGCAGAGACAGGGGTGGCTGGCAGCCCCAGCATTTT. Translating gives CATSRDRGGWQPQHF. This rearrangement joins TRBV15 to TRBJ1-5; tentative D call: TRBD1 (6 bases). Germline loops: CDR1 LNHNV, CDR2 YYDKDF (reference sequence). Trimming stripped 0 bases from V and 7 bases from J, with 13 bases between. The CDR3 loop spans 15 amino acids.